The 3 T cell receptor beta chains reported below all come from one sample, sequenced in a study of long-term antiretroviral therapy in people with HIV. Researchers report immunoSEQ v3.0 was run at survey level. Clones were sequenced by immunoSEQ multiplex PCR, and TCRdb holds only the in-frame ones, with some missing. The repertoire holds some 27,000 clones, about 85% seen once, with just under 8.5% in the top ten. The sequences come from unsorted PBMCs, collected 3 years after starting antiretroviral therapy. The receptors originated from a man between 40 and 49 years old with HIV.

The chain is built from TRBV19 and TRBJ2-1; D is perhaps TRBD2 (5 bases). The germline gives CDR1 LNHDA, CDR2 SQIVND (reference sequence). V was clipped by 7 bases and J by 9 bases, with 13 bases between them. This CDR3 comprises 12 residues. The DNA for the CDR3 is TGTGCCAGTATGGACTCGCGCCTTGAGCAGTTCTTC. Its protein is CASMDSRLEQFF.

The rearrangement joins TRBV5-4 to TRBJ2-2; D unclear. Trimming took 3 bases from V and 1 from J, leaving 4 bases between them. This CDR3 has 13 amino acids. In germline, CDR1 is SGHNT, CDR2 YYREEE (reference sequence). The CDR3 bases are TGTGCCAGCAGCTCAGGGAACACCGGGGAGCTGTTTTTT. It yields the protein CASSSGNTGELFF.

V usage is TRBV30 and J usage is TRBJ2-4; D unclear. Trimming took off 1 base at V and 6 bases at J, with 4 bases between the two ends. The V gene's germline CDR1 is GTSNPN and CDR2 SVGIG (reference sequence). The CDR3 has 11 residues. The CDR3 sequence: CAWSEGNIQYF. For the CDR3, the DNA is TGTGCCTGGAGTGAGGGAAACATTCAGTACTTC.